These 30 T cell receptor beta chains came from one sample sequenced in a study of Graves' ophthalmopathy and Graves' hyperthyroidism. Transcripts of RNA were the source for amplifying TCR beta CDR3 regions. RT-PCR was first run with HTBI primers, then multiplex PCR in a second round. TCRdb used MiXCR to reprocess the multiplex PCR reads, holding one entry per CDR3 protein. The repertoire consists of 500,000 to 800,000 distinct CDR3 sequences, with about 41% occurring once and the leading ten covering more than 2.5%. The sequenced sample was peripheral blood. The receptors were sampled from an adult man with Graves' ophthalmopathy.

This clonotype was seen ten or more times. The chain couples TRBV20-1 to TRBJ1-2; a possible D gene is TRBD1 (5 bases). The CDR3 spans 11 residues. Germline assignment: CDR1 DFQATT and CDR2 SNEGSKA (reference sequence). V dropped 5 bases and J dropped 8 bases, with 12 bases sitting between them. The DNA of the CDR3 is TGCAGTGCTGAGAGGGCAGGGGGCTACACCTTC. Encoded protein: CSAERAGGYTF.

This clonotype was recorded at least ten times. In DNA, the CDR3 is TGTGCCAGCAGCCCGCGGTGGGTGGGAAATACTGAAGCTTTCTTT. It is translated as CASSPRWVGNTEAFF. The chain has TRBV7-6 and TRBJ1-1; no clear D. Germline loops: CDR1 SGHVS, CDR2 FNYEAQ. This CDR3 has 15 residues. Trimming removed 5 bases at V and 5 bases at J, with 18 bases between. The full variable domain, its missing parts supplied by reference TRBV7-6 and TRBJ1-1, is GAGVSQSPRYKVTKRGQDVALRCDPISGHVSLYWYRQALGQGPEFLTYFNYEAQQDKSGLPNDRFSAERPEGSISTLTIQRTEQRDSAMYRCASSPRWVGNTEAFFGQGTRLTVV.

This clonotype has at least ten counts. The genes are TRBV20-1 and TRBJ2-5; either TRBD1 or TRBD2 may supply D (5 bases each). The CDR3 has 15 residues. V was clipped by 1 base and J by 5 bases, with 17 bases between them. The germline V gene encodes CDR1 DFQATT and CDR2 SNEGSKA (reference sequence). The CDR3 nucleotides are TGCAGTGCTAGAGCCCCGGGCCCAGAGGGGGAGACCCAGTACTTC. Translation: CSARAPGPEGETQYF.

This clonotype was counted ten times or more. CDR3 residues: CSVEDGMGRNTEAFF. The CDR3 DNA reads as TGCAGCGTTGAAGATGGGATGGGGAGGAACACTGAAGCTTTCTTT. The rearrangement joins TRBV29-1 to TRBJ1-1, with unresolved D. V was clipped by 0 bases and J by 1 base, with 12 bases between them. Germline CDR1 and CDR2: SQVTM and ANQGSEA. This CDR3 is 15 amino acids long.

Only a few counts were recorded for this clonotype. V gene TRBV12-5 combines with J gene TRBJ1-2; TRBD1 aligns across 11 bases. Trimming took 5 bases from V and 4 from J; bases not matched to a gene: 9. Germline assignment: CDR1 LGHNT and CDR2 FRNRAP. The CDR3 covers 16 residues. The CDR3 sequence: CASGPSGTGGSYGYTF. The CDR3 nucleotides read TGTGCTAGTGGTCCCTCCGGGACAGGGGGAAGCTATGGCTACACCTTC. The full variable domain, completed using reference TRBV12-5 and TRBJ1-2, is DARVTQTPRHKVTEMGQEVTMRCQPILGHNTVFWYRQTMMQGLELLAYFRNRAPLDDSGMPKDRFSAEMPDATLATLKIQPSEPRDSAVYFCASGPSGTGGSYGYTFGSGTRLTVV.

This rearrangement joins TRBV10-3 to TRBJ2-5; 7 positions match TRBD1. The CDR3 is 16 amino acids. CDR1 ENHRY and CDR2 SYGVKD come from the germline V gene. Trimming cost V 4 bases and J 2 bases; bases outside gene matches: 10. DNA of the CDR3: TGTGCCATCAGTGTAGGGAGACAGGGCCAACAAGAGACCCAGTACTTC. Translation gives CAISVGRQGQQETQYF.

This clonotype was recorded a few times. The chain uses TRBV5-1 and TRBJ2-5; 8 positions match TRBD2. This CDR3 is 16 amino acids long. CDR1 is SGHRS and CDR2 is YFSETQ in the germline V gene. Losses at the gene ends were 0 bases for V and 1 base for J; bases not matched to a gene: 5. Here the CDR3 DNA reads TGCGCCAGCAGCTTGGCCGAGCTAGCGGGCCAAGAGACCCAGTACTTC. It codes for CASSLAELAGQETQYF. The variable domain in full, completed from reference TRBV5-1 and TRBJ2-5, reads KAGVTQTPRYLIKTRGQQVTLSCSPISGHRSVSWYQQTPGQGLQFLFEYFSETQRNKGNFPGRFSGRQFSNSRSEMNVSTLELGDSALYLCASSLAELAGQETQYFGPGTRLLVL.

This clonotype was counted a few times. The chain has TRBV7-9 and TRBJ1-5; D is possibly TRBD1 (5 bases). Germline CDR1 reads SEHNR; CDR2 reads FQNEAQ (reference sequence). With 5 bases removed from V and 6 bases from J, the gap between germline ends came to 17 bases. The CDR3 is made up of 15 amino acids. CDR3 sequence: CASSPDVMGGQPQHF. For the CDR3, the DNA is TGTGCCAGCAGCCCAGATGTAATGGGGGGTCAGCCCCAGCATTTT.

This clonotype was counted at least ten times. This chain uses TRBV10-3 with TRBJ2-5; the D gene is possibly TRBD2 (5 bases). V was trimmed by 4 bases and J by 2 bases, leaving 11 bases between them. The CDR3 is 14 residues long. The germline CDR1 and CDR2 sequences are ENHRY and SYGVKD. Here the CDR3 reads CAISVLSGQETQYF. In DNA form, the CDR3 reads TGTGCCATCAGTGTTTTAAGCGGACAAGAGACCCAGTACTTC.

This clonotype was picked up many times. This sequence joins TRBV9 and TRBJ2-5; D tentatively reads TRBD1 or TRBD2 (5 bases each). The CDR3 totals 15 residues. V shed 0 bases and J shed 1 base, with 10 bases lying between them. CDR1 is SGDLS and CDR2 is YYNGEE in the germline V gene. In nucleotides, the CDR3 is TGTGCCAGCAGCGTAGAGGCGAGGGGCCAAGAGACCCAGTACTTC. Translation: CASSVEARGQETQYF.

This clonotype occurred many times. CDR3 DNA: TGTGCCAGCAGCGTAGAGGGGACTAGCGGGACCCAGTACTTC. It encodes CASSVEGTSGTQYF. This chain connects TRBV9 to TRBJ2-5; TRBD2 matches 11 bases. V gave up 0 bases and J gave up 7 bases; unmatched junction bases: 2. Germline CDR1 SGDLS, CDR2 YYNGEE. The CDR3 is 14 amino acids.

This clonotype has a handful of counts. The chain is built from TRBV7-2 and TRBJ2-7; D might be TRBD1 (5 bases). Trimming removed 5 bases from V and 3 bases from J, with 20 bases in between. The CDR3 runs 16 residues. Germline CDR1 is SGHTA and CDR2 is FQGNSA. This CDR3 is CASSSLEVGVGYEQYF. As DNA, the CDR3 is TGTGCCAGCAGCAGCTTAGAGGTAGGGGTAGGCTACGAGCAGTACTTC. The full variable domain, in which reference TRBV7-2 and TRBJ2-7 provide the parts outside the CDR3, is GAGVSQSPSNKVTEKGKDVELRCDPISGHTALYWYRQSLGQGLEFLIYFQGNSAPDKSGLPSDRFSAERTGGSVSTLTIQRTQQEDSAVYLCASSSLEVGVGYEQYFGPGTRLTVT.

This sequence joins TRBV4-3 and TRBJ1-3; a possible D gene is TRBD1 (5 bases). Per the germline V gene, CDR1 is LGHNA and CDR2 is YSLEER. The CDR3 covers 18 residues. V was shortened by 1 base and J by 4 bases, with 20 bases between the two germline ends. CDR3 in DNA: TGCGCCAGCAGCCAAGTTAAGGTCGCCTCGGGACCCGGAAACACCATATATTTT. Protein product: CASSQVKVASGPGNTIYF.

Concerning this clonotype itself: Given the absence of the conserved phenylalanine or tryptophan at the CDR3 end, a read error is likely. The rearrangement uses TRBV6-2 or TRBV6-3 and TRBJ2-7; 8 nucleotides line up with TRBD2. The CDR3 contains 17 residues. J lost 3 bases, V lost 2 bases, and 12 bases had no gene match. Germline V CDR1 and CDR2: MNHEY, SVGEGT. CDR3 sequence reads: CASSYTPFQRGNYEQYL. Here the CDR3 DNA reads TGTGCCAGCAGTTACACCCCTTTCCAGCGGGGGAACTACGAGCAGTACCTC.

The genes are TRBV19 and TRBJ1-3; D unclear. V was shortened by 3 bases and J by 0 bases, with 6 bases between the two germline ends. The CDR3 contains 14 residues. Germline V gives CDR1 LNHDA, CDR2 SQIVND (reference sequence). This CDR3 is CASSMGGSGNTIYF. The CDR3 DNA follows: TGTGCCAGTAGTATGGGAGGCTCTGGAAACACCATATATTTT.

The chain links TRBV7-8 to TRBJ2-5; TRBD1 matches 9 bases. Germline V gene sequence: CDR1 SGHVS, CDR2 FQNEAQ. This CDR3 comprises 15 residues. V dropped 5 bases and J dropped 5; count of bases not matched to a gene: 9. The CDR3 DNA reads TGTGCCAGCAGCGCGGGACAGGGTATCGGGGAGACCCAGTACTTC. Amino acid sequence: CASSAGQGIGETQYF.

This clonotype was seen ten or more times. This sequence joins TRBV7-6 and TRBJ1-6, with D possibly TRBD1 on 5 matching bases. The CDR3 covers 15 residues. The germline gives CDR1 SGHVS, CDR2 FNYEAQ. Between the trimmed V and J ends, which lost 2 bases and 8 bases, there was a span of 13 bases. CDR3: CASSLRRVGDSPLHF. The CDR3 DNA reads as TGTGCCAGCAGCTTACGCAGGGTAGGAGATTCACCCCTCCACTTT.

The genes are TRBV4-3 and TRBJ1-5; D is unclear. The CDR3 has 13 amino acids. Between the trimmed V and J ends, which lost 0 bases and 11 bases, there was a span of 11 bases. Germline V gene lookup returns CDR1 LGHNA and CDR2 YSLEER. The chain's CDR3 is CASSQEGPGTQHF. The CDR3 DNA sequence: TGCGCCAGCAGCCAAGAGGGCCCCGGGACCCAGCATTTT.

J is TRBJ2-2 and V is TRBV6-5; 12 bases are a match to TRBD1. From germline, CDR1 is MNHEY and CDR2 SVGAGI. V lost 6 bases and J lost 8; bases outside the gene matches: 13. This CDR3 region has 17 residues. The CDR3 region has the DNA TGTGCCAGCAGAGCAGTACCGGGACAGGGGGCAGCGGGGGAGCTGTTTTTT. Amino acid sequence: CASRAVPGQGAAGELFF.

This clonotype was observed many times. The chain joins TRBV29-1 to TRBJ1-3; a weak D match, TRBD1 (6 bases). The length of the CDR3 is 12 residues. The germline V gene encodes CDR1 SQVTM and CDR2 ANQGSEA. V gave up 4 bases and J gave up 4 bases, with 8 bases separating them. The CDR3 coding sequence is TGCAGCGTTGCAGGGGACGGAAACACCATATATTTT. Protein sequence: CSVAGDGNTIYF.

Concerning this clonotype: This is likely a read error, given that the CDR3 carries no conserved phenylalanine or tryptophan at its end. This CDR3 reads CATSREGTSYGYTI. DNA of the CDR3: TGTGCCACCAGCAGAGAAGGGACATCCTATGGCTACACCATC. The gene calls are TRBV15 and TRBJ1-2, with D maybe TRBD1 (6 bases). Trimming shortened V by 0 bases and J by 4 bases, and 9 bases separated the two germline ends. This CDR3 spans 14 amino acids. CDR1 and CDR2 from the germline V gene are LNHNV and YYDKDF (reference sequence).

Concerning this clonotype: A much larger clone differs from this one at a single base, so this may be a read error. The rearrangement joins TRBV5-5 to TRBJ2-7, with D possibly being TRBD1 (6 bases). Germline loops: CDR1 SGHKS, CDR2 YYEKEE (reference sequence). V lost 3 bases and J lost 2, with 9 bases in between. CDR3 length: 13 residues. The CDR3 coding sequence is TGTGCCAGCAGCTGGGACACAACCTACGAGCAGTACTTC. It is translated as CASSWDTTYEQYF.

This chain uses TRBV6-1 with TRBJ2-7, with 7 nucleotides matching TRBD1. The trim removed 2 bases at V and 1 base at J, leaving 2 bases unmatched. The CDR3 consists of 14 residues. Germline V gene sequence: CDR1 MNHNS, CDR2 SASEGT. Here the CDR3 DNA reads TGTGCCAGCAGTGAAAAGGGACAGTCCTACGAGCAGTACTTC. Amino acid sequence: CASSEKGQSYEQYF.

This clonotype has only a few counts. The V call is TRBV9, the J call TRBJ1-1, with D possibly TRBD1 on 5 matching bases. Trimming took off 0 bases at V and 1 base at J, with 7 bases between the two ends. Germline CDR1 SGDLS, CDR2 YYNGEE. The CDR3 spans 14 residues. The CDR3 DNA reads as TGTGCCAGCAGCGTAGTCGGACAGAACACTGAAGCTTTCTTT. It codes for CASSVVGQNTEAFF.

This clonotype has just a few counts. Being one base from a much bigger clone, this may be a read error. The CDR3 is CATSDFKDSRETQYF. The CDR3 region has the DNA TGTGCCACCAGTGATTTCAAGGATTCGCGGGAGACCCAGTACTTC. The chain is built from TRBV24-1 and TRBJ2-5; no clear D gene. V gave up 1 base and J gave up 5 bases, with 13 bases separating them. This CDR3 is built from 15 residues. Germline lookup yields CDR1 KGHDR and CDR2 SFDVKD.

The chain links TRBV10-2 to TRBJ2-2; 8 nucleotides agree with TRBD1. The CDR3 is 15 residues long. Germline assignment: CDR1 WSHSY and CDR2 SAAADI. V gave up 6 bases and J gave up 7 bases; unmatched junction bases: 10. CDR3 amino acids: CASSPSSGGHGELFF. CDR3 nucleotide sequence: TGCGCCAGCAGCCCCAGCTCAGGGGGCCACGGGGAGCTGTTTTTT.

This clonotype was observed at least ten times. The V and J genes are TRBV20-1 and TRBJ2-2; 9 bases map to TRBD2. The germline CDR1 and CDR2 sequences are DFQATT and SNEGSKA (reference sequence). V gave up 3 bases and J gave up 4 bases; unmatched junction bases: 3. The CDR3 spans 14 residues. CDR3 DNA sequence: TGCAGTGCTAGGGGACTAGCTTCCACCGGGGAGCTGTTTTTT. It encodes CSARGLASTGELFF.

The table lists this clonotype with many counts. This chain uses TRBV12-3 or TRBV12-4 with TRBJ1-3; D remains ambiguous. This CDR3 region has 15 residues. Trimming stripped 5 bases from V and 4 bases from J, with 15 bases between. The chain's CDR3 is CASSPMRRVGNTIYF. CDR3 coding DNA: TGTGCCAGCAGTCCGATGCGGAGGGTCGGAAACACCATATATTTT.

This clonotype has only a few counts. The chain has TRBV12-3 or TRBV12-4 and TRBJ2-5; 9 bases line up with TRBD1. The length of the CDR3 is 16 residues. V lost 5 bases to trimming and J lost 1 base; unmatched junction nucleotides: 8. The CDR3 protein is CASSNPDRGIQETQYF. CDR3 sequence (DNA): TGTGCCAGCAGTAACCCGGACAGGGGAATCCAAGAGACCCAGTACTTC.

The rearrangement links TRBV10-3 to TRBJ2-7; D is ambiguous. V lost 4 bases to trimming and J lost 9 bases, with 16 bases between them. Germline V gene data show CDR1 as ENHRY and CDR2 as SYGVKD. The length of the CDR3 is 13 residues. The CDR3 loop reads CAISGAGTDTQYF. CDR3 coding DNA: TGTGCCATCAGTGGGGCCGGCACAGATACGCAGTACTTC.